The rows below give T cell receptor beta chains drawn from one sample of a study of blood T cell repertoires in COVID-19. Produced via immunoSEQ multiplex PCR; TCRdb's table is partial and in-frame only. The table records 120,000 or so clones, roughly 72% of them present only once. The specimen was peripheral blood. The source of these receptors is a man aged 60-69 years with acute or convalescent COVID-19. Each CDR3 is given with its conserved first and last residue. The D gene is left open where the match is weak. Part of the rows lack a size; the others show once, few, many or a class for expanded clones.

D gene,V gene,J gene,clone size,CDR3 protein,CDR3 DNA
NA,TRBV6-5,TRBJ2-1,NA,CASSRGMYNEQFF,TGTGCCAGCAGCCGAGGTATGTACAATGAGCAGTTCTTC
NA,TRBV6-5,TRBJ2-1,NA,CASKKKAASYNEQFF,TGTGCCAGCAAAAAGAAAGCGGCATCCTACAATGAGCAGTTCTTC
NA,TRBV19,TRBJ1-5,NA,CASAIQGYSNQPQHF,TGTGCCAGTGCGATCCAGGGATATAGCAATCAGCCCCAGCATTTT
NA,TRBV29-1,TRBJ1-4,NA,CSVQARDEKLFF,TGCAGCGTTCAGGCGAGGGATGAAAAACTGTTTTTT
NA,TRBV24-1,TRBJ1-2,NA,CATSDQWTAANYGYTF,TGTGCCACCAGTGATCAGTGGACAGCAGCTAACTATGGCTACACCTTC
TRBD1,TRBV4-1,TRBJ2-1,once,CASSPFGQGSNEQFF,TGCGCCAGCAGCCCATTTGGACAGGGCTCCAATGAGCAGTTCTTC
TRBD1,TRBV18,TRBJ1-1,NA,CASSRTGGTEAFF,TGTGCCAGCTCACGGACAGGAGGGACTGAAGCTTTCTTT
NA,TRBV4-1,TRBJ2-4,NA,CASSQGTVSAKNIQYF,TGCGCCAGCAGCCAAGGGACAGTTTCGGCCAAAAACATTCAGTACTTC
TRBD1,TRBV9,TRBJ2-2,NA,CASSVRQGARTGELFF,TGTGCCAGCAGCGTTCGACAGGGGGCTCGGACCGGGGAGCTGTTTTTT
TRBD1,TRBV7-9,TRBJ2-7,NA,CASSSTGTGFSYEQYF,TGTGCCAGCAGCTCAACCGGGACAGGGTTTTCTTACGAGCAGTACTTC
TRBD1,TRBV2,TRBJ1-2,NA,CASRRLSGTEDYGYTF,TGTGCCAGCAGACGGCTTTCCGGGACAGAAGACTATGGCTACACCTTC
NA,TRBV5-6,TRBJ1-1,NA,CASSFWDSAGQAFF,TGTGCCAGCAGCTTTTGGGACTCGGCGGGGCAAGCTTTCTTT
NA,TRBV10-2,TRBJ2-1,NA,CASSEAGAGDSPYNEQFF,TGCGCCAGCAGTGAGGCGGGTGCTGGTGACTCACCCTACAATGAGCAGTTCTTC
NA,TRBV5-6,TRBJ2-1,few,CASSLSTTHYNEQFF,TGTGCCAGCAGCTTGTCCACTACCCACTACAATGAGCAGTTCTTC
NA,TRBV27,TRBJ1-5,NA,CASSPRRGGHQPQHF,TGTGCCAGCAGTCCGAGGCGGGGGGGGCATCAGCCCCAGCATTTT
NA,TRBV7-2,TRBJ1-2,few,CASSYGTSYGYTF,TGTGCCAGCAGCTACGGGACTTCCTATGGCTACACCTTC
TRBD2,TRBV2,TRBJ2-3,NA,CASSELGGTDTQYF,TGTGCCAGCAGTGAACTGGGGGGGACAGATACGCAGTATTTT
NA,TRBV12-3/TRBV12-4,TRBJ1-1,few,CASSRDNTEAFF,TGTGCCAGCAGTCGGGATAACACTGAAGCTTTCTTT
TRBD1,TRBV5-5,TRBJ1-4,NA,CASSFGTGNEKLFF,TGTGCCAGCAGCTTTGGGACAGGGAACGAAAAACTGTTTTTT
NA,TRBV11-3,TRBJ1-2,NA,CASSLGQTVRRGYTF,TGTGCCAGCAGCTTAGGACAGACGGTTCGACGTGGCTACACCTTC
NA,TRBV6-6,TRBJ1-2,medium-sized,CASSGTGNYGYTF,TGTGCCAGCAGTGGTACAGGGAACTATGGCTACACCTTC
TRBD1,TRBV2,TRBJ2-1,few,CASRRDRGGYNEQFF,TGTGCCAGCAGGCGGGACAGGGGCGGCTACAATGAGCAGTTCTTC
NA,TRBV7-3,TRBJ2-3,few,CASSRPGDTQYF,TGTGCCAGCAGCCGACCCGGGGATACGCAGTATTTT
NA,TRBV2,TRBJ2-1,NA,CASSEGAGNDEQFF,TGTGCCAGCAGTGAGGGGGCGGGCAACGATGAGCAGTTCTTC